This TCR beta chain was recorded in a study of blood T cell repertoires in COVID-19. In the study overall: The United States, Italy and Spain were the sources of the acute and convalescent COVID-19 samples. T cells, B-cell-depleted T cells, or PBMCs supplied cDNA or gDNA.

Looked up from germline, CDR1 is SGHAT and CDR2 is FQNNGV. Trimming stripped 1 base from V and 5 bases from J, with 13 bases between. This CDR3 has 15 amino acids. TCRdb's table, derived via immunoSEQ multiplex PCR, lists solely in-frame clones and lacks some. Of fewer than 200,000 clones listed, around 86% are singletons. The origin of this receptor is a woman of 80 years or more with COVID-19, enrolled during active disease. Sequenced input: peripheral blood. The V gene is TRBV11-2, the J gene TRBJ2-3; D is perhaps TRBD2 (6 bases). The DNA of the CDR3 is TGTGCCAGCAGCTTAGCGGGAGAGGGGATAGATACGCAGTATTTT. This codes for CASSLAGEGIDTQYF.